This TCR beta chain is drawn from a study of quantifying T cell responses using KT2 cells. Whole-study context: cDNA was made from DNase-treated RNA using alpha and beta constant primers.

Study-wide points: KT2 sequence counts showed saturation when very many KT2 cells were spiked in.

The sample is PBMC spiked with counted cells of clone KT2. A range of KT2-to-PBMC ratios was made using fixed PBMC numbers. An oligo carrying a UMI was ligated to the cDNA 3' end. An equimolar mix of RC1.1 and RC1.2 primed the beta chain across TRBC1 and TRBC2. TCRdb re-called the UMI-ligation and nested PCR reads with MiXCR, one entry per CDR3 protein. The sample lists roughly 38,000 distinct CDR3 sequences; 15% to 20% were seen once. This clonotype was seen a handful of times. Antigen specificity is unknown. This CDR3 comprises 16 residues. J was trimmed by 6 bases and V by 4 bases; bases with no gene match: 14. Germline V gene lookup returns CDR1 SGHKS and CDR2 YYEKEE (reference sequence).

Material: PBMCs spiked with cells of the T cell clone KT2. The chain couples TRBV5-5 to TRBJ1-1, with 8 bases aligning to TRBD1. This TCR was sampled from a human donor. The CDR3 sequence: CASSRRDRPLMAEAFF. CDR3 DNA: TGTGCCAGCAGCCGCCGGGACAGGCCTCTTATGGCTGAAGCTTTCTTT.